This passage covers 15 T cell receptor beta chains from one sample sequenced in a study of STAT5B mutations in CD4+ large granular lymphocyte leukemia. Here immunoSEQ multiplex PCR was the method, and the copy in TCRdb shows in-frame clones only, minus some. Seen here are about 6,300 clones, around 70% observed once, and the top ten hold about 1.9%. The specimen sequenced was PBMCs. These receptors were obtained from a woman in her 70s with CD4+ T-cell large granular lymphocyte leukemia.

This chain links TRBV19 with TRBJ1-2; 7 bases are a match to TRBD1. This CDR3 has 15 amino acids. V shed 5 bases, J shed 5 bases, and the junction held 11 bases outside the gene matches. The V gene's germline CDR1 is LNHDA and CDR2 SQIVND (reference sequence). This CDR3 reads CASSLRDRNWYGYTF. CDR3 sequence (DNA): TGTGCCAGTAGTCTTCGGGACAGAAATTGGTATGGCTACACCTTC.

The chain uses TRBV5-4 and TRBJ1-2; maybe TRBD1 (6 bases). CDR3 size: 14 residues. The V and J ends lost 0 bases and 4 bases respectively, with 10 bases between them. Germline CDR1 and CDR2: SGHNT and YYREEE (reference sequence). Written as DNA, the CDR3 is TGTGCCAGCAGCTTGGCAGGGGCGGGCTATGGCTACACCTTC. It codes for CASSLAGAGYGYTF. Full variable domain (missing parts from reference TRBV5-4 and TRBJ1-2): ETGVTQSPTHLIKTRGQQVTLRCSSQSGHNTVSWYQQALGQGPQFIFQYYREEENGRGNFPPRFSGLQFPNYSSELNVNALELDDSALYLCASSLAGAGYGYTFGSGTRLTVV.

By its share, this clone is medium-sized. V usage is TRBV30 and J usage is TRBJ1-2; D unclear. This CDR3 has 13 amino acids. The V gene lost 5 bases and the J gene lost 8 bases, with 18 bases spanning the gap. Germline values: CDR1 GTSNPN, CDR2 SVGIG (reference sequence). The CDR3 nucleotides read TGTGCCTGGCTGCCCGGGGAGGAGTCGGGCTACACCTTC. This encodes CAWLPGEESGYTF.

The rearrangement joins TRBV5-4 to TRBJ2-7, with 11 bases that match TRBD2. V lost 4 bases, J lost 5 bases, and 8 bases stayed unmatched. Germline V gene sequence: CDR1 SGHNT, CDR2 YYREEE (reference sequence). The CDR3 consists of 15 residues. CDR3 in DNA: TGTGCCAGCAGCGCCGGGGCTAGCGGGAGGAACGAGCAGTACTTC. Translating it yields CASSAGASGRNEQYF.

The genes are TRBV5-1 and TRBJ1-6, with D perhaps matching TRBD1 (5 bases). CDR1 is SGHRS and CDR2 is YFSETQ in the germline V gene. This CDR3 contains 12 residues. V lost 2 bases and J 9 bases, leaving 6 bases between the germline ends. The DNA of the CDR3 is TGCGCCAGCAGCTTTAGGGGTTCACCCCTCCACTTT. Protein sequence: CASSFRGSPLHF.

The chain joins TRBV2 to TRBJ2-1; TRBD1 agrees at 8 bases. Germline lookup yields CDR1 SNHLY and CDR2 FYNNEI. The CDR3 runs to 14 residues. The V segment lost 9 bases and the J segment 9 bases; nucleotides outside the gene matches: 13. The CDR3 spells CASEAQGVGGEQFF. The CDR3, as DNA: TGTGCCAGTGAGGCACAGGGGGTAGGGGGTGAGCAGTTCTTC.

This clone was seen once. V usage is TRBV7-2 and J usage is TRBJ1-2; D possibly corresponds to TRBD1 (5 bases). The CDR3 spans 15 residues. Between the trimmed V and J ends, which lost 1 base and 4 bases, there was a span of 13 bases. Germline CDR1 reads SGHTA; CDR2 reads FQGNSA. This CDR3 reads CASSLVGELSYGYTF. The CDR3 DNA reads TGTGCCAGCAGCTTAGTGGGGGAGCTAAGCTATGGCTACACCTTC.

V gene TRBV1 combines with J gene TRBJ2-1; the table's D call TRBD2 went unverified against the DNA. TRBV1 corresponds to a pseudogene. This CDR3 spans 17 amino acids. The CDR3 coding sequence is TGCACCAGCAGCCAAGAATTAGCGGGAGAGAGTGAGGGTGAGCAGTTCTTC. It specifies CTSSQELAGESEGEQFF.

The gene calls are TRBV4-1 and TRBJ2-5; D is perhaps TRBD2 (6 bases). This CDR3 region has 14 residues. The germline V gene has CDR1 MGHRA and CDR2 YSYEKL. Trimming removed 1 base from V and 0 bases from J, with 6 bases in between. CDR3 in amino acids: CASSQGGDQETQYF. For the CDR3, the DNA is TGCGCCAGCAGCCAAGGGGGGGACCAAGAGACCCAGTACTTC.

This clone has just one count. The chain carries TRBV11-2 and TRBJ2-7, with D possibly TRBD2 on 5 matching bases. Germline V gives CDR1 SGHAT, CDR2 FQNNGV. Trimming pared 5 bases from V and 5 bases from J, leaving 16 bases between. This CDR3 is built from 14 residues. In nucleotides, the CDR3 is TGTGCCAGCAGCCGACGAGGGAGCTGGGACGAGCAGTACTTC. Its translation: CASSRRGSWDEQYF.

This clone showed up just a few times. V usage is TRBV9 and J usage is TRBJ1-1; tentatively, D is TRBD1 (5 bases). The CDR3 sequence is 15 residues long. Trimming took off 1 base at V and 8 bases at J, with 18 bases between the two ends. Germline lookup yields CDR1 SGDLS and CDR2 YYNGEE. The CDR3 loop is CASSVRPSRADEAFF. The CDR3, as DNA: TGTGCCAGCAGCGTACGCCCCTCCAGGGCCGACGAAGCTTTCTTT.

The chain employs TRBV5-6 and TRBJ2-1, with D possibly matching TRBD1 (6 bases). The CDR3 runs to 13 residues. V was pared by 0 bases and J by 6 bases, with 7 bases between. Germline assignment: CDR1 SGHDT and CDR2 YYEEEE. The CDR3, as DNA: TGTGCCAGCAGCTTGGACAGGGTCAATGAGCAGTTCTTC. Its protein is CASSLDRVNEQFF.

CDR3 protein: CASSLVTSSGGAYGYTF. The CDR3 DNA follows: TGTGCCAGCAGCTTAGTAACCTCTTCAGGGGGGGCCTATGGCTACACCTTC. The chain uses TRBV7-2 and TRBJ1-2; 7 bases match TRBD1. Unmatched junction bases numbered 12, after V lost 1 base and J lost 4 bases. This CDR3 spans 17 amino acids. Germline CDR1 SGHTA, CDR2 FQGNSA.

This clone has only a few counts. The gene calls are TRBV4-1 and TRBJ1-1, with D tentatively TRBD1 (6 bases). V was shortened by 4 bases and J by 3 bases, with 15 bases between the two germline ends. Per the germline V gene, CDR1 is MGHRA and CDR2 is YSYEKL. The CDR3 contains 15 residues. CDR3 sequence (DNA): TGCGCCAGCAGCCGCCCCACAGGGTGGGACACTGAAGCTTTCTTT. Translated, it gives CASSRPTGWDTEAFF.

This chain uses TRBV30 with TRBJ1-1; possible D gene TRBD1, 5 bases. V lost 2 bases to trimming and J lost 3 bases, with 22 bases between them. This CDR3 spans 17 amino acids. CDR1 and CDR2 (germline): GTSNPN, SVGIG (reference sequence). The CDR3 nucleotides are TGTGCCTGGAGTAGACCTTTACTCAGGGCGCTGGACACTGAAGCTTTCTTT. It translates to CAWSRPLLRALDTEAFF.